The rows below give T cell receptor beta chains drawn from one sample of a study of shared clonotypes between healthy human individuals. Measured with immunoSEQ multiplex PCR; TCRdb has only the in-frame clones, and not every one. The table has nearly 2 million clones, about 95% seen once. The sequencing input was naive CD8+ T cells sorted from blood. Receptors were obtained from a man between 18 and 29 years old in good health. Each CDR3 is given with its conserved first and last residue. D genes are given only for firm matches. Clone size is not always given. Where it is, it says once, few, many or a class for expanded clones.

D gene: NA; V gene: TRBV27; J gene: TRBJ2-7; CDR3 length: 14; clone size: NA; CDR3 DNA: TGTGCCAGCAGACAAAAGGACACGTTCTACGAGCAGTACTTC; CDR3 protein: CASRQKDTFYEQYF
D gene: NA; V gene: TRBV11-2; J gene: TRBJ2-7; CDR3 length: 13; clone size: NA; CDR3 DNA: TGTGCCAGCAGCTTGGAGCTGGCAGACGAGCAGTACTTC; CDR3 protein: CASSLELADEQYF
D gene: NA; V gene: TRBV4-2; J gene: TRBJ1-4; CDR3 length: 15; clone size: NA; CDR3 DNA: TGTGCCAGCAGCCAAGAGGCGGGGGGAGACGAAAAACTGTTTTTT; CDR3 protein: CASSQEAGGDEKLFF
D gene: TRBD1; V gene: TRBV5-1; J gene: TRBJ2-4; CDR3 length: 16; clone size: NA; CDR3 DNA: TGCGCCAGCAGCGTATACAGGACAGGGTTTCAAAACATTCAGTACTTC; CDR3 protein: CASSVYRTGFQNIQYF
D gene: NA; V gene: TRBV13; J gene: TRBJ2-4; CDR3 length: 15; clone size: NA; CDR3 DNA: TGTGCCAGCAGCTTAGTAGGGGCGGGCAAAAACATTCAGTACTTC; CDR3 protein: CASSLVGAGKNIQYF
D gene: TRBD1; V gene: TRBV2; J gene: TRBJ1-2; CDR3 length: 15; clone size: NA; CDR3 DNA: TGTGCCAGCAGCCCGGGACAGCTCCCTAACTATGGCTACACCTTC; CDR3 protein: CASSPGQLPNYGYTF
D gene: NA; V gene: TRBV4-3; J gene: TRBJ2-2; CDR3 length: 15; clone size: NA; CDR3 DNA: TGCGCCAGCAGCCAAGATCGGACAGCGGCCCGGGAGCTGTTTTTT; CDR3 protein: CASSQDRTAARELFF
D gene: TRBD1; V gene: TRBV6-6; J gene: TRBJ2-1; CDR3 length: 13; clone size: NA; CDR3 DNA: TGTGCCATAACCGCGACAGGGACGAACGCCCAGTTCTTC; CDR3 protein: CAITATGTNAQFF
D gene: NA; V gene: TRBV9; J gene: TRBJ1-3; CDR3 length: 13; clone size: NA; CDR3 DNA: TGTGCCAGCAGCGTAGGAGATGGAAACACCATATATTTT; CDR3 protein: CASSVGDGNTIYF
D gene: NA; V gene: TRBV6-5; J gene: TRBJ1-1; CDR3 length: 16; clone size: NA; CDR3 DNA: TGTGCCAGCAGTTACTCGATCGGGGTCAGTAGTCCTGAAGCTTTCTTT; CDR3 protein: CASSYSIGVSSPEAFF
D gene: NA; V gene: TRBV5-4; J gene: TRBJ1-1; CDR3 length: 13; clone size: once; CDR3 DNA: TGTGCCAGCAGCTTGGATGAGAACACTGAAGCTTTCTTT; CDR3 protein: CASSLDENTEAFF
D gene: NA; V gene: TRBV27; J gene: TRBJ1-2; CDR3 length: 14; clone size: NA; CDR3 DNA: TGTGCCAGCAAGACGGCAGGAAGCAACTATGGCTACACCTTC; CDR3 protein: CASKTAGSNYGYTF
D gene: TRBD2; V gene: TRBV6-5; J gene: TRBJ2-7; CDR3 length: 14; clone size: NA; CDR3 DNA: TGTGCCAGCAGTTACGGGACTAGCGGATACGAGCAGTACTTC; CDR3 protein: CASSYGTSGYEQYF
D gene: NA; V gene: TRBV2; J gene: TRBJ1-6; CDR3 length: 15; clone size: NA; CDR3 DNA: TGTGCCAGCAGTGAGGAAACCGTGGGGAATTCACCCCTCCACTTT; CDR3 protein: CASSEETVGNSPLHF
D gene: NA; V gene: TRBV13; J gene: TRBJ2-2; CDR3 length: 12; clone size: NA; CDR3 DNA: TGTGCCAGCCAAACGGGGTCCGGGGAGCTGTTTTTT; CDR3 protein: CASQTGSGELFF
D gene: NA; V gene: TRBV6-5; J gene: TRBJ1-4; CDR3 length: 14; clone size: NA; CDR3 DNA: TGTGCCAGCAGTCCCGGGCCCTGGGGTGAAAAACTGTTTTTT; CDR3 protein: CASSPGPWGEKLFF
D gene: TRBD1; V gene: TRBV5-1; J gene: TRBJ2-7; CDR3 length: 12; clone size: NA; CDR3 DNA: TGCGCCAGCAGCCTGACAGGGACCGAGCAGTACTTC; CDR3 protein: CASSLTGTEQYF
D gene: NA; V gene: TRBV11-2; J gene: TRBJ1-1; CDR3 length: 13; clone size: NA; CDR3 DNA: TGTGCCAGCAGCAGGACGGGCAACACTGAAGCTTTCTTT; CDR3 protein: CASSRTGNTEAFF
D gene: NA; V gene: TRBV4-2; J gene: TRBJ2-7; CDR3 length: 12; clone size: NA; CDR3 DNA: TGTGCCAGCAGCCAAGATAGTGACGAGCAGTACTTC; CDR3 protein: CASSQDSDEQYF
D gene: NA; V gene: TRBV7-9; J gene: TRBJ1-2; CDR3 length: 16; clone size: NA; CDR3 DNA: TGTGCCAGCAGCAAAGGGGGATTCGGGACGTCAGACGGCTACACCTTC; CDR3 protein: CASSKGGFGTSDGYTF
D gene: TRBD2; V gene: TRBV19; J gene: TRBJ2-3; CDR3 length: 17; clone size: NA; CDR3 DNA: TGTGCCAGTAGTATAGGTGCCGGGACTAGCGTCACAGATACGCAGTATTTT; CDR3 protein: CASSIGAGTSVTDTQYF
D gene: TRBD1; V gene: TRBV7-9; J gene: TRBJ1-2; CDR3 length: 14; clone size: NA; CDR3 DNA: TGTGCCACCGCCGGGACAGGGTGGGACTATGGCTACACCTTC; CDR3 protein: CATAGTGWDYGYTF
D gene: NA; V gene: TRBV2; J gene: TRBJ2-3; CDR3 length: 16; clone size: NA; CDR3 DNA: TGTGCCAGCAGTCCACCCGGACTATCGGAGACAGATACGCAGTATTTT; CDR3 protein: CASSPPGLSETDTQYF
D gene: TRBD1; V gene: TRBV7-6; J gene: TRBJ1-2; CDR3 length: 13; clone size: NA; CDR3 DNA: TGTGCCAGCAAAGGGACAGACTCTCTAGGCTACACCTTC; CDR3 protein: CASKGTDSLGYTF
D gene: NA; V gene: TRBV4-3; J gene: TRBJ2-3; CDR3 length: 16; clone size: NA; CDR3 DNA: TGCGCCAGCAGCCAAGATTCGAGGGGGGCCACAGATACGCAGTATTTT; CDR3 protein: CASSQDSRGATDTQYF
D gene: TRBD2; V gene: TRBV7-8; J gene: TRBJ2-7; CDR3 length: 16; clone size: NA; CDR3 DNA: TGTGCCAGCAGCCCCCCGGCTAGCGGGGGGGCTGACGAGCAGTACTTC; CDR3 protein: CASSPPASGGADEQYF
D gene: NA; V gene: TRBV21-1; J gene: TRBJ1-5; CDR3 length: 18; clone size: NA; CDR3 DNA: TGTGCCAGCAGCTTCCGACTTACTGGGGGACAGGTAGATCAGCCCCAGCATTTT; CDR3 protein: CASSFRLTGGQVDQPQHF
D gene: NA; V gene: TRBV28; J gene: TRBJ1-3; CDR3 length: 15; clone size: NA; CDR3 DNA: TGTGCCAGCAGACCCCAACCTGGTGCTGGAAACACCATATATTTT; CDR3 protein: CASRPQPGAGNTIYF
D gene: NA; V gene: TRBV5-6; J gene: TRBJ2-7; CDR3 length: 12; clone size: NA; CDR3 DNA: TGTGCCAGCAGCTTTACCTCCTACGAGCAGTACTTC; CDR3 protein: CASSFTSYEQYF
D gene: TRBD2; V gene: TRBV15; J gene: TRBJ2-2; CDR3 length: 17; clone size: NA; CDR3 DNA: TGTGCCACCAGCAGCATACCGGGACTAACGAACACCGGGGAGCTGTTTTTT; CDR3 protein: CATSSIPGLTNTGELFF
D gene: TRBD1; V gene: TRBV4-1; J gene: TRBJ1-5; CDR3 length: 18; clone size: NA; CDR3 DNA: TGCGCCAGCAGCCCAGAGCCCTACAGGGGGCTTAGCAATCAGCCCCAGCATTTT; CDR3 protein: CASSPEPYRGLSNQPQHF
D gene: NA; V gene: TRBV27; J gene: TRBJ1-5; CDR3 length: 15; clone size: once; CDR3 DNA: TGTGCCAGCAGTTTCAAGGGGGAGGTCAATCAGCCCCAGCATTTT; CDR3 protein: CASSFKGEVNQPQHF
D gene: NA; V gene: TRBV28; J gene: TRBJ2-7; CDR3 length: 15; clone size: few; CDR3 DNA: TGTGCCAGCAGCCCCAGGGTCTACCTCTCCTACGAGCAGTACTTC; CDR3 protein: CASSPRVYLSYEQYF
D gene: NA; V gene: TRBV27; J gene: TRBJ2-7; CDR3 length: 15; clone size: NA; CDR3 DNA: TGTGCCAGCAGTCCGCTCGGGACCGGAGCCTACGAGCAGTACTTC; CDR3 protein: CASSPLGTGAYEQYF
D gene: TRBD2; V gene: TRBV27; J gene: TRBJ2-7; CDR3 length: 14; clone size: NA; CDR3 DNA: TGTGCCAGCAGTTTCGGACTAGCGACCTACGAGCAGTACTTC; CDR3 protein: CASSFGLATYEQYF
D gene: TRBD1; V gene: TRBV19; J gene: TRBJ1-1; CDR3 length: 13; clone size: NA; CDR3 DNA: TGTGCCAGTAGTATTAGGGACAGATCTGAAGCTTTCTTT; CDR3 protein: CASSIRDRSEAFF
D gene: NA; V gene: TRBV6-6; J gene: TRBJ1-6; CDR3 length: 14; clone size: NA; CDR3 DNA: TGTGCCAGCAGTTACGGAACCGGCAATTCACCCCTCCACTTT; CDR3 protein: CASSYGTGNSPLHF
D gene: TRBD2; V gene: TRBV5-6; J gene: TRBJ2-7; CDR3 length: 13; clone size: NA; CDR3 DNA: TGTGCCAGCAGCTTGGTTCGGCTAGCGGGAGAGTACTTC; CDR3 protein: CASSLVRLAGEYF
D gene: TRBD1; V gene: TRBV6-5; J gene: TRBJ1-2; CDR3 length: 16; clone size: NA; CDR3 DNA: TGTGCCAGCAGTTCCCTGACAGGGACGATTAGCTATGGCTACACCTTC; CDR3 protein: CASSSLTGTISYGYTF
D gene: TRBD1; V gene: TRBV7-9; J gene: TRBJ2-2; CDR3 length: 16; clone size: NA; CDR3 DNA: TGTGCCAGCAGCTTAGGGACAGGGGGCAACACCGGGGAGCTGTTTTTT; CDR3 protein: CASSLGTGGNTGELFF
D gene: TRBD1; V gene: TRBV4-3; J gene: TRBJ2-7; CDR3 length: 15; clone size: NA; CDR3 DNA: TGCGCCAGCAGCCCGACTGACAGGGGCTACTACGAGCAGTACTTC; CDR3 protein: CASSPTDRGYYEQYF
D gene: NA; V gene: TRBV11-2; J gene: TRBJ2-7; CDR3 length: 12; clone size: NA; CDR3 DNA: TGTGCCAGCAGCTCCCACTCCTACGAGCAGTACTTC; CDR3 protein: CASSSHSYEQYF
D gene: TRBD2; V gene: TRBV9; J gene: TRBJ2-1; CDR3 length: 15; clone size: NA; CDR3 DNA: TGTGCCAGCAGCATAAAGCGGGAAGCGGACAATGAGCAGTTCTTC; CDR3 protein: CASSIKREADNEQFF
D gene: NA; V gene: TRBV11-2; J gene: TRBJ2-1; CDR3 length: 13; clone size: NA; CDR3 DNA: TGTGCCAGCAGTAATACCGGGACCCCGTCCCAGTTCTTC; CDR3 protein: CASSNTGTPSQFF
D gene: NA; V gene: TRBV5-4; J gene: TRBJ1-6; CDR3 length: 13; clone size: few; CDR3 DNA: TGTGCCAGCAGCCTCAGTGATAATTCACCCCTCCACTTT; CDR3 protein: CASSLSDNSPLHF
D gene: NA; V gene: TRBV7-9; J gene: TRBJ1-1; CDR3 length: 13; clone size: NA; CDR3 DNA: TGTGCCAGCAGTCCCCTAGAGGGGACTGAAGCTTTCTTT; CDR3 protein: CASSPLEGTEAFF
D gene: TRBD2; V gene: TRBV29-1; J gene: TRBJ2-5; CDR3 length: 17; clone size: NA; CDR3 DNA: TGCAGCGTTGAAGCTTTCTGGGGACTAGCCGATCGTTTGACCCAGTACTTC; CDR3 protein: CSVEAFWGLADRLTQYF
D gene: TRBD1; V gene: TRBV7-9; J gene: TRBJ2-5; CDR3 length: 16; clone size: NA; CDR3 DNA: TGTGCCAGCACCCTATTGAGACAGGGGAACCAAGAGACCCAGTACTTC; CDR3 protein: CASTLLRQGNQETQYF